The 20 T cell receptor beta chains given below trace back to one sample, sequenced in a study of T cell responses to AZD1222 COVID-19 vaccine. Method: immunoSEQ multiplex PCR; TCRdb's copy keeps in-frame clones and lacks some. The data show roughly 120,000 clones, about 90% seen once. The specimen comprised peripheral blood, sampled 28 days after the second AZD1222 dose. The receptors shown here come from an adult who received the AZD1222 COVID-19 vaccine.

The V call is TRBV27, the J call TRBJ1-6; D may be TRBD1 (6 bases). This CDR3 is built from 15 residues. CDR1 is MNHEY, CDR2 SMNVEV, per germline (reference sequence). V was cut by 2 bases and J by 5 bases, with 10 bases left in between. The DNA of the CDR3 is TGTGCCAGCAGTTTAGAGACAGGAAATAATTCACCCCTCCACTTT. Translated, it gives CASSLETGNNSPLHF.

The chain employs TRBV7-9 and TRBJ1-4, with D perhaps TRBD1 (5 bases). The CDR3 is 15 amino acids. V lost 4 bases, J lost 5 bases, and 14 bases lay in between. Per germline, CDR1 SEHNR and CDR2 FQNEAQ (reference sequence). CDR3 coding DNA: TGTGCCAGCAGCTCAATACCGGGGCACAATGAAAAACTGTTTTTT. Its translation: CASSSIPGHNEKLFF.

The J gene is TRBJ2-5, the V gene TRBV10-1; D gene ambiguous. The CDR3 is 13 residues long. CDR1 is WNHNN and CDR2 is SYGVQD in the germline V gene (reference sequence). Trimming shortened V by 3 bases and J by 5 bases, and 10 bases separated the two germline ends. DNA for the CDR3: TGCGCCAGCAGTGATTCGCGTGGGGAGACCCAGTACTTC. It yields the protein CASSDSRGETQYF.

The chain employs TRBV5-1 and TRBJ2-5; D is ambiguous. The germline V gene has CDR1 SGHRS and CDR2 YFSETQ. The CDR3 spans 11 residues. V lost 0 bases and J lost 3, with 0 bases in between. CDR3 region: CASSLEETQYF. Written as DNA, the CDR3 is TGCGCCAGCAGCTTGGAAGAGACCCAGTACTTC.

This chain joins TRBV11-3 and TRBJ2-5; TRBD2 matches 7 bases. Germline CDR1 SGHNT, CDR2 YENEEA. Trimming at V came to 5 bases and at J to 1 base, leaving 7 bases not matched to a gene. The CDR3 has 15 residues. The CDR3 loop reads CASSTSTGGQETQYF. The CDR3 region has the DNA TGTGCCAGCAGCACAAGTACGGGAGGCCAAGAGACCCAGTACTTC.

The J gene is TRBJ2-2, the V gene TRBV4-1; D not certain. V was trimmed by 4 bases and J by 2 bases, leaving 11 bases between them. The CDR3 is made up of 15 amino acids. The germline gives CDR1 MGHRA, CDR2 YSYEKL. The CDR3 DNA follows: TGCGCCAGCAGCCCCCATGGGGAAAACACCGGGGAGCTGTTTTTT. It is translated as CASSPHGENTGELFF.

V is TRBV19 and J is TRBJ1-1; the D gene is possibly TRBD1 (5 bases). V was trimmed by 7 bases and J by 1 base, leaving 16 bases between them. CDR1 LNHDA and CDR2 SQIVND come from the germline V gene (reference sequence). The CDR3 is made up of 15 amino acids. The CDR3 loop is CASKTMGQTNTEAFF. CDR3 coding DNA: TGTGCCAGTAAAACCATGGGGCAAACGAACACTGAAGCTTTCTTT. The entire variable domain, with the rest obtained from reference TRBV19 and TRBJ1-1, is as follows: DGGITQSPKYLFRKEGQNVTLSCEQNLNHDAMYWYRQDPGQGLRLIYYSQIVNDFQKGDIAEGYSVSREKKESFPLTVTSAQKNPTAFYLCASKTMGQTNTEAFFGQGTRLTVV.

The gene calls are TRBV11-2 and TRBJ2-2; weak D call: TRBD1 (5 bases). From germline, CDR1 is SGHAT and CDR2 FQNNGV. This CDR3 spans 15 amino acids. Trimming took 7 bases from V and 6 from J, leaving 18 bases between them. CDR3 coding DNA: TGTGCCAGCAACGTACCAAGGTCAGGGTCCGGGGAGCTGTTTTTT. Protein product: CASNVPRSGSGELFF.

The chain couples TRBV9 to TRBJ2-5, with 9 positions matching TRBD2. There are 16 residues in the CDR3. V lost 0 bases, J lost 5 bases, and 8 bases stayed unmatched. The germline V gene has CDR1 SGDLS and CDR2 YYNGEE. CDR3 amino acids: CASSVAAGGKTETQYF. CDR3 sequence (DNA): TGTGCCAGCAGCGTAGCAGCGGGGGGCAAAACGGAGACCCAGTACTTC.

The chain combines TRBV14 with TRBJ2-1, with D perhaps matching TRBD2 (5 bases). Germline CDR1 is SGHDN and CDR2 is FVKESK. V was pared by 2 bases and J by 7 bases, with 12 bases between. The CDR3 runs 14 residues. CDR3 nucleotides: TGTGCCAGCAGCCAACTGGGAGTGGAGAATGAGCAGTTCTTC. Translation: CASSQLGVENEQFF.

The chain links TRBV7-2 to TRBJ1-2; D may be TRBD1 (6 bases). The germline V gene encodes CDR1 SGHTA and CDR2 FQGNSA. CDR3 length equals 13 residues. V lost 5 bases and J lost 4, with 11 bases in between. The CDR3 region has the DNA TGTGCCAGCAGCCTAGGGGGTGGCTATGGCTACACCTTC. This codes for CASSLGGGYGYTF. Full variable domain (rest looked up from reference TRBV7-2 and TRBJ1-2): GAGVSQSPSNKVTEKGKDVELRCDPISGHTALYWYRQSLGQGLEFLIYFQGNSAPDKSGLPSDRFSAERTGGSVSTLTIQRTQQEDSAVYLCASSLGGGYGYTFGSGTRLTVV.

The J gene is TRBJ2-3, the V gene TRBV11-1; D assignment may be TRBD1 or TRBD2 (5 bases each). This CDR3 contains 17 residues. CDR1 is SGHAT, CDR2 FQDESV, per germline (reference sequence). V was pared by 0 bases and J by 1 base, with 14 bases between. For the CDR3, the DNA is TGTGCCAGCAGCTTAGCGCCCTTTGGGGGAGGCACAGATACGCAGTATTTT. Translating gives CASSLAPFGGGTDTQYF.

V is TRBV6-5 and J is TRBJ1-5, with 8 bases identical to TRBD1. The CDR3 is 14 residues long. The ends lost 6 bases at V and 7 bases at J; junction bases unmatched: 8. Germline V gene data show CDR1 as MNHEY and CDR2 as SVGAGI. CDR3 DNA sequence: TGTGCCAGCAGCCCCGACAGGGGATACCAGCCCCAGCATTTT. This gives the protein CASSPDRGYQPQHF.

This chain links TRBV24-1 with TRBJ2-7, with D hard to call. In germline, CDR1 is KGHDR, CDR2 SFDVKD. There are 14 residues in the CDR3. Between the trimmed V and J ends, which lost 9 bases and 0 bases, there was a span of 14 bases. CDR3 nucleotides: TGTGCCACCCTTTGCGCCGCCGGCTCCTACGAGCAGTACTTC. Translation gives CATLCAAGSYEQYF.

The chain is built from TRBV6-6 and TRBJ1-1; weak D call: TRBD1 (6 bases). Germline V lookup: CDR1 MNHNY, CDR2 SVGAGI (reference sequence). Trimming removed 5 bases at V and 5 bases at J, with 15 bases between. This CDR3 contains 14 residues. The CDR3 protein is CASSNRGGTTEAFF. CDR3 DNA: TGTGCCAGCAGTAACCGAGGGGGTACTACTGAAGCTTTCTTT.

The chain carries TRBV6-6 and TRBJ2-1; possible D gene TRBD2, 5 bases. V was pared by 5 bases and J by 7 bases, with 12 bases between. The CDR3 runs 13 residues. Per the germline V gene, CDR1 is MNHNY and CDR2 is SVGAGI (reference sequence). The CDR3 loop reads CASSPLARNEQFF. CDR3 coding DNA: TGTGCCAGCAGTCCCCTAGCTCGGAATGAGCAGTTCTTC.

This clone was observed a few times. The chain is built from TRBV2 and TRBJ2-7; TRBD1 might be the D (6 bases). Between the trimmed V and J ends, which lost 2 bases and 0 bases, there was a span of 11 bases. CDR1 is SNHLY and CDR2 is FYNNEI in the germline V gene. The CDR3 is 15 residues long. DNA for the CDR3: TGTGCCAGCAGTGAATCCTGGACAGCCTCCTACGAGCAGTACTTC. Protein product: CASSESWTASYEQYF.

The chain combines TRBV6-4 with TRBJ1-6, with 8 bases that match TRBD1. In germline, CDR1 is MRHNA, CDR2 SNTAGT. The CDR3 covers 14 residues. Losses at the gene ends were 6 bases for V and 6 bases for J; bases not matched to a gene: 4. CDR3 nucleotide sequence: TGTGCCAGCAGATCGGGACAGGCTAATTCACCCCTCCACTTT. It codes for CASRSGQANSPLHF.

This sequence joins TRBV7-2 and TRBJ2-1; possibly TRBD2 for D (7 bases). Germline V CDR1 and CDR2: SGHTA, FQGNSA. V was pared by 5 bases and J by 4 bases, with 18 bases between. The CDR3 length is 16 residues. The CDR3 reads CASSVYKGGAYNEQFF. The CDR3 coding sequence is TGTGCCAGCAGCGTCTATAAGGGGGGGGCATACAATGAGCAGTTCTTC.

To note about this clone: Since no conserved phenylalanine or tryptophan closes the CDR3, a read error is the likely cause. It is unclear where the CDR3 begins or ends on the DNA, so no DNA is shown, and the CDR3 is as TCRdb lists it. The V and J genes are TRBV6-4 and TRBJ1-1; TRBD1 is the table's D call, not checked against the DNA. The CDR3 is 12 residues long, counting both termini. The germline V gene has CDR1 MRHNA and CDR2 SNTAGT. CDR3 in amino acids: CASSDPCRDRTG.